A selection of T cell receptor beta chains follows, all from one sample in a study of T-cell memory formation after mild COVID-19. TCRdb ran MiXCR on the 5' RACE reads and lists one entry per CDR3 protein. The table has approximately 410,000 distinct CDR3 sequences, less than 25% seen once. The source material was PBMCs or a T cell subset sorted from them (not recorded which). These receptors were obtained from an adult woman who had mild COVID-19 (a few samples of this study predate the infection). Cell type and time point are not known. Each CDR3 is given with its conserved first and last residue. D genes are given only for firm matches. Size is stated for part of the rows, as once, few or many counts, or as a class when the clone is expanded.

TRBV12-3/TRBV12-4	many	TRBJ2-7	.	TGTGCCAGCAGCTTCGGCAGGAGCTCCTACGAGCAGTACTTC	CASSFGRSSYEQYF
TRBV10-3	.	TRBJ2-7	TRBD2	TGTGCCATCAGTGAGATAGCGGGGACGTACGAGCAGTACTTC	CAISEIAGTYEQYF
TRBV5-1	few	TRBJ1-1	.	TGCGCCAGCAGCCCGGCGGGGGAAGGAATGAACACTGAAGCTTTCTTT	CASSPAGEGMNTEAFF
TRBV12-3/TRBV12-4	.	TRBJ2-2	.	TGTGCCAGCATTCGGGGGAGCGGGGAGCTGTTTTTT	CASIRGSGELFF
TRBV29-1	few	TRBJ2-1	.	TGCAGCGTTGAGACTCCCGGTTACAATGAGCAGTTCTTC	CSVETPGYNEQFF
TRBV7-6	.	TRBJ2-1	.	TGTGCCAGCAGCTTAACTCTTGCGGAAGCTTACAATGAGCAGTTCTTC	CASSLTLAEAYNEQFF
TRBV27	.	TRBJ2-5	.	TGTGCCAGCAGTTTCTCCCAGGGGGGAGAGACCCAGTACTTC	CASSFSQGGETQYF
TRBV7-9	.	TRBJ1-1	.	TGTGCCAGCAGCTCCCAAGGGTCGGTTATCACTGAAGCTTTCTTT	CASSSQGSVITEAFF
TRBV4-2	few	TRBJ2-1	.	TGTGCCAGCAGCCTTGGCCATTACAATGAGCAGTTCTTC	CASSLGHYNEQFF
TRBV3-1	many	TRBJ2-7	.	TGTGCCAGCAGCCAAGGCTACGAGCAGTACTTC	CASSQGYEQYF
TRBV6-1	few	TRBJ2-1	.	TGTGCCAGCAGCCCATCAGTGGGGGCGGGATATGAGCAGTTCTTC	CASSPSVGAGYEQFF
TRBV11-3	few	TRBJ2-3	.	TGTGCCAGCAGCTTAGATTCTAGCATCAGAGATACGCAGTATTTT	CASSLDSSIRDTQYF
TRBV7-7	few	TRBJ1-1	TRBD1	TGTGCTAGCAGCCCGCTGACAGGGGGGAACACTGAAGCTTTCTTT	CASSPLTGGNTEAFF
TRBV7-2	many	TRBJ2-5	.	TGTGCCAGCTCGACCGGACAGCAAGAGACCCAGTACTTC	CASSTGQQETQYF
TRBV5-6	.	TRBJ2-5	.	TGTGCCAGCAGCTTGGAACAGGGCGAGGGAGAGACCCAGTACTTC	CASSLEQGEGETQYF
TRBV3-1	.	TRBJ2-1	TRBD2	TGTGCCAGCAGCCAACTGCTAGCGGGGGACAATGAGCAGTTCTTC	CASSQLLAGDNEQFF
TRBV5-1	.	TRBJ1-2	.	TGCGCCAGCAGTGAGACAGAACTTAACTATGGCTACACCTTC	CASSETELNYGYTF
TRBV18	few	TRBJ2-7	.	TGTGCCAGCTCACCAGGGGCGGGGGCGTCCTACGAGCAGTACTTC	CASSPGAGASYEQYF
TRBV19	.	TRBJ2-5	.	TGTGCCAGTAGTACTCGGACAGTCCAGGAGACCCAGTACTTC	CASSTRTVQETQYF
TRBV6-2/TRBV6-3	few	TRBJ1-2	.	TGTGCCAGCAGTTACGTGGGATTGAATGGCTACACCTTC	CASSYVGLNGYTF
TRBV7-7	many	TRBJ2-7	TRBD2	TGTGCTAGCAGCTCCGGACTAGCGGGAGAAAAGTACTTC	CASSSGLAGEKYF
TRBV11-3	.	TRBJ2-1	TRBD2	TGTGCCAGCAGCCCTCCGGATAGCGGGAACCGCCAACAGCAGTTCTTC	CASSPPDSGNRQQQFF
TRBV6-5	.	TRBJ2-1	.	TGTGCCAGCAGTTTCGCGGTAGGGGGGGTTAGCTCCTACAATGAGCAGTTCTTC	CASSFAVGGVSSYNEQFF
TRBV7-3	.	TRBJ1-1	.	TGTGCCAGCAGCCCCGGGACAAAGGATGAAGCTTTCTTT	CASSPGTKDEAFF
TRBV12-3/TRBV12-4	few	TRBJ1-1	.	TGTGCCAGCAGTTTAGCGATCGGGGGAGCTTTCTTT	CASSLAIGGAFF
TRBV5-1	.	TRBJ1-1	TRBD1	TGCGCCAGCAGCCCCAGACAGGGGGTCATGAACACTGAAGCTTTCTTT	CASSPRQGVMNTEAFF
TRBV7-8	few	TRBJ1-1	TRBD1	TGTGCCAGCAGCTTAGGACAGGGCCTAATGAACACTGAAGCTTTCTTT	CASSLGQGLMNTEAFF
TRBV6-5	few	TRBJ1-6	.	TGTGCCACCCAGGGCAGGAATTCACCCCTCCACTTT	CATQGRNSPLHF
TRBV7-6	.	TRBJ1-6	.	TGTGCCAGCAGCCAACAGGGTATCGGGACCCTCCACTTT	CASSQQGIGTLHF
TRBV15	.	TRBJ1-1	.	TGTGCCACCAGCACCCTAGGGAAGGGGAGGACGGCTTTCTTT	CATSTLGKGRTAFF
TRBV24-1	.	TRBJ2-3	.	TGTGCCACCAGTGGTCGAGACGCAAGAGGGACAGATACGCAGTATTTT	CATSGRDARGTDTQYF
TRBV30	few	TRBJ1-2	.	TGTGCCTGGAGATCAGGTCAGACCCTAAGCTACACCTTC	CAWRSGQTLSYTF
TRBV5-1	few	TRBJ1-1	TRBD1	TGCGCCAGCAGCTTGGCGTCACGGGGACAGTTTGAAGCTTTCTTT	CASSLASRGQFEAFF
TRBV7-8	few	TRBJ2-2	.	TGTGCCAGCAGAACCTACACCGGGGAGCTGTTTTTT	CASRTYTGELFF
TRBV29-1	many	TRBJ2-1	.	TGCAGCGTTGAATCGGGGGAACTCTACAATGAGCAGTTCTTC	CSVESGELYNEQFF
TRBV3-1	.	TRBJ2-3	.	TGTGCCTGCTGTTTGGACGGCAGAGATATGCAGTATTTT	CACCLDGRDMQYF
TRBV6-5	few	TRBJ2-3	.	TGTGCCAGCAGTTACTCGGGCCTCACAGATACGCAGTATTTT	CASSYSGLTDTQYF
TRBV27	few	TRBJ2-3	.	TGTGCCAGCAGTTTGGCATATGCTAGCACAGATACGCAGTATTTT	CASSLAYASTDTQYF
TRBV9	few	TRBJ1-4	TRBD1	TGTGCCAGCAGCGTAGCCCCGACAGGGGGTGAAAAACTGTTTTTT	CASSVAPTGGEKLFF
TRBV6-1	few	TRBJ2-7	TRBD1	TGTGCCAGCAGGGACAGGGGGCGTTACGAGCAGTACTTC	CASRDRGRYEQYF
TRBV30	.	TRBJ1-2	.	TGTGCCTGGACGGCACAGACATTCTATGGCTACACCTTC	CAWTAQTFYGYTF
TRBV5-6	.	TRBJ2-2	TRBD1	TGTGCCAGCAGCCCGGCCCAAAGACAGGGGTACACCGGGGAGCTGTTTTTT	CASSPAQRQGYTGELFF
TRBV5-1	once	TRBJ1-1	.	TGCGCCAGCAGCCCGGAACCGGCCGCTGAAGCTTTCTTT	CASSPEPAAEAFF
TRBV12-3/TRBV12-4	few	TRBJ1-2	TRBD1	TGTGCCAGCAGTTTATATGGGACAGGGGGCGGCTATGGCTACACCTTC	CASSLYGTGGGYGYTF
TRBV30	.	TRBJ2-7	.	TGTGCCTGGAGTGTACTGGCTAGCGTCCCCTACGAGCAGTACTTC	CAWSVLASVPYEQYF
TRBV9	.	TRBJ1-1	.	TGTGCCAGCAGCGTAGCGTGGGGAAACACTGAAGCTTTCTTT	CASSVAWGNTEAFF